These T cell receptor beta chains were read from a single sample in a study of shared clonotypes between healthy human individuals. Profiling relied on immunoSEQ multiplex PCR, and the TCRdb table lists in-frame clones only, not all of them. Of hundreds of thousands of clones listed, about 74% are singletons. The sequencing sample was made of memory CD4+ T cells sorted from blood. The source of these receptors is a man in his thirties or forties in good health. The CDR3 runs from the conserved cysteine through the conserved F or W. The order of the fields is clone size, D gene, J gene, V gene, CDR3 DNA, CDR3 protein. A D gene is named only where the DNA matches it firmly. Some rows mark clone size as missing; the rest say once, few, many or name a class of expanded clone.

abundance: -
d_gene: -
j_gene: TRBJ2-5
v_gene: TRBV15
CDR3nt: TGTGCCACCAGCAGTCTAGGGGAAGAGACCCAGTACTTC
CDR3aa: CATSSLGEETQYF

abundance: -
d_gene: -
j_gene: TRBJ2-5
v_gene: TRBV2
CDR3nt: TGTGCCAGCAGTGGGACGGTCCAAGAGACCCAGTACTTC
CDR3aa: CASSGTVQETQYF

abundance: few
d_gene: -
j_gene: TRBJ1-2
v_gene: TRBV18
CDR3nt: TGTGCCAGCTCACCACGGTTAGACAGTATTAACTATGGCTACACCTTC
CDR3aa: CASSPRLDSINYGYTF

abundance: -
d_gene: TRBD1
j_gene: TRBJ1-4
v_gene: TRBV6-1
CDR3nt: TGTGCCAGCAGTGCTTTAACAGGGGCGCCGCAGTCGGAACTGTTTTTT
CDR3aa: CASSALTGAPQSELFF

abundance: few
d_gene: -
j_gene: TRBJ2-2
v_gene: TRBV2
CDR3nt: TGTGCCAGCAGGGGACCGGCCACCGGGGAGCTGTTTTTT
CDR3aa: CASRGPATGELFF

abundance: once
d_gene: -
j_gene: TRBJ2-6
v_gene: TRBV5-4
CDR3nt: TGTGCCAGCACCTGGGGGGGGCGAGGGGCCAACGTCCTGACTTTC
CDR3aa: CASTWGGRGANVLTF

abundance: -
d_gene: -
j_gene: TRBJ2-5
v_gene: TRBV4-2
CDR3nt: TGTGCCAGCAGCCAAGTAAACGAAGTCCAAGAGACCCAGTACTTC
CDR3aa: CASSQVNEVQETQYF

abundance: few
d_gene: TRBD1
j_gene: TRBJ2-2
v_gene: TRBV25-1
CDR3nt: TGTGCCAGCAGTGAATCCGGACAGGGGAGGGCCGGGGAGCTGTTTTTT
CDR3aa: CASSESGQGRAGELFF

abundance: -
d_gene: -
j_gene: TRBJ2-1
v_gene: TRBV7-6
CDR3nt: TGTGCCAGCAGCTCCCTGGGGGGAACCGGCTACAATGAGCAGTTCTTC
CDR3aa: CASSSLGGTGYNEQFF

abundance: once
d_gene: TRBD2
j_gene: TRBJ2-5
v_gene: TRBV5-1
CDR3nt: TGCGCCAGCAGCGATGGACTAGCGGGGGGGAAAGAGACCCAGTACTTC
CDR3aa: CASSDGLAGGKETQYF

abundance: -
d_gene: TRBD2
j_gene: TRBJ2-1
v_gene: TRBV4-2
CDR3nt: TGTGCCAGCAGCCAGACTAGCGGGAGCTACAATGAGCAGTTCTTC
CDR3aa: CASSQTSGSYNEQFF

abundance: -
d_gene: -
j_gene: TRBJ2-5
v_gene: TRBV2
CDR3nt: TGTGCCAGCAGGGCCCGACTGCCCCCATACTTC
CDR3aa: CASRARLPPYF

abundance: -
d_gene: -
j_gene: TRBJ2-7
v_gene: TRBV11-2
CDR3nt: TGTGCCAGCAGCTTTGCCGCTAGCTCCTACGAGCAGTACTTC
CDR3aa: CASSFAASSYEQYF

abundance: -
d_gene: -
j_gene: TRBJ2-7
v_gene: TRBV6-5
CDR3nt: TGTGCCAGCAGTAACCGGGACGGAACCTACGAGCAGTACTTC
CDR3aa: CASSNRDGTYEQYF

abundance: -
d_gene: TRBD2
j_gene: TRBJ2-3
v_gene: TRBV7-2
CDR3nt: TGTGCCAGCAGCTTATCTAGCGGGATTGATACGCAGTATTTT
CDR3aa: CASSLSSGIDTQYF

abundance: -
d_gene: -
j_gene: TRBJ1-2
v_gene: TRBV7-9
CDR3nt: TGTGCCAGCAGCTTAGGAGGGTTCGGCTACACCTTC
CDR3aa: CASSLGGFGYTF

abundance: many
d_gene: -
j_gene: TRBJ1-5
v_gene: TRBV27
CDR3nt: TGTGCCAGCAGTCAGGTACCTTTAGCGGGCAATCAGCCCCAGCATTTT
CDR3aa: CASSQVPLAGNQPQHF

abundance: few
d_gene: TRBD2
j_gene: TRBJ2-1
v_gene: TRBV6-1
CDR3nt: TGTGCCAGCAGTGTAATTAGCGGGAGAACTAATGAGCAGTTCTTC
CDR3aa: CASSVISGRTNEQFF

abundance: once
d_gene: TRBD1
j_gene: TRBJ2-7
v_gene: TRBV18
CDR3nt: TGTGCCAGCTCACCCCGGACAGGGGCCAACGAGCAGTACTTC
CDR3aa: CASSPRTGANEQYF

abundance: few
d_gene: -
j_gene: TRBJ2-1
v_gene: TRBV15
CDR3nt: TGTGCCACCCTCAGACCGGACGCCGGCGGGTACAATGAGCAGTTCTTC
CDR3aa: CATLRPDAGGYNEQFF

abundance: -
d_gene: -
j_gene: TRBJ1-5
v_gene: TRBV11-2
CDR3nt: TGTGCCAGCAGCTTAGAACGGGGCCTACATCAGCCCCAGCATTTT
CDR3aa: CASSLERGLHQPQHF

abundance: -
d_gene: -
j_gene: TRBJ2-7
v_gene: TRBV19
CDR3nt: TGTGCCAGTAGTATAGACGGGCTAGCGGAGCAGTACTTC
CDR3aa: CASSIDGLAEQYF

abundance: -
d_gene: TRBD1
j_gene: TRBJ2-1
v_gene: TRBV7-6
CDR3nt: TGTGCCAGCAGCTTCCTCCCCGGGACAGGGTTTGCTGAGCAGTTCTTC
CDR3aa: CASSFLPGTGFAEQFF

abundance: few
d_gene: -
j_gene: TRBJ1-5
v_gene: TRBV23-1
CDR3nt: TGCGCCAGCAGTCACCCCCCGAGGGGGGAGGGCAATCAGCCCCAGCATTTT
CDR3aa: CASSHPPRGEGNQPQHF

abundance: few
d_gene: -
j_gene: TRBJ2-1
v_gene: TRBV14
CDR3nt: TGTGCCAGCAGCCAAAAAGTAGGTAGGATCAGTGAGCAGTTCTTC
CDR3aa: CASSQKVGRISEQFF

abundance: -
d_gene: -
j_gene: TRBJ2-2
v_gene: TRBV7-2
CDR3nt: TGTGCCAGCAGCTTACTCGGAGTGGGGGAGCTGTTTTTT
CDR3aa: CASSLLGVGELFF

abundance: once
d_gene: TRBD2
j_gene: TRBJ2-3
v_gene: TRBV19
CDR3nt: TGTGCCAGTAGCCTGGGACTAGCTACAGATACGCAGTATTTT
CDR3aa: CASSLGLATDTQYF

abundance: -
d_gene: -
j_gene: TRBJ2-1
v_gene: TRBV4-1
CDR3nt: TGCGCCAGCAGCCAAGAACCCGGGCGGGGATCCTACAATGAGCAGTTCTTC
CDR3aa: CASSQEPGRGSYNEQFF

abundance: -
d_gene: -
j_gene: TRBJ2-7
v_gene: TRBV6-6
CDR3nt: TGTGCCAGCAGGGACAGCTACTCCTACGAGCAGTACTTC
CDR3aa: CASRDSYSYEQYF

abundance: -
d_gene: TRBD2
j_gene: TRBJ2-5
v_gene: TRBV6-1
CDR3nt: TGTGCCAGCAGTGAACTAGCGGGAGGGCAAGAGACCCAGTACTTC
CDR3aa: CASSELAGGQETQYF